These 21 T cell receptor beta chains originate from one sample sequenced in a study of CD8+ T cells in alopecia areata. cDNA reverse transcribed from extracted RNA served as the sequencing template. This table comes from immunoSEQ multiplex PCR, and its TCRdb copy is limited to in-frame clones, with some not included. Here the sample spans roughly 190,000 clones, roughly three fifths being singletons. Documented treatment: oral pan-JAK inhibitor, 5-10 mg twice daily. Sequences were derived from CD4+ T cells sorted from blood, sampled at week 4, from a patient treated with tofacitinib. The receptors shown here come from a human donor with alopecia areata.

The chain couples TRBV23-1 to TRBJ2-5; D unresolved. TRBV23-1 belongs to the ORF category, with a function that is uncertain. V was trimmed by 4 bases and J by 4 bases, leaving 7 bases between them. CDR3 size: 12 residues. CDR3 nucleotide sequence: TGCGCCAGCAGTCTACCTTTAGAGACCCAGTACTTC. It codes for CASSLPLETQYF.

The chain couples TRBV7-2 to TRBJ2-5, with no clear D. V was pared by 5 bases and J by 1 base, with 14 bases between. Germline values: CDR1 SGHTA, CDR2 FQGNSA. The CDR3 is 15 amino acids. This CDR3 reads CASSRSRPSQETQYF. The CDR3 DNA sequence: TGTGCCAGCAGCCGTTCCAGACCGTCCCAAGAGACCCAGTACTTC.

The sample holds many counts of this clone. The chain recombines TRBV7-2 with TRBJ2-5; TRBD2 matches 7 bases. J gave up 9 bases and V 6 bases, and 7 bases lay outside the gene matches. The germline CDR1 and CDR2 sequences are SGHTA and FQGNSA. The CDR3 loop spans 12 amino acids. This CDR3 is CASSPFGGSQYF. CDR3 nucleotides: TGTGCCAGCAGTCCTTTCGGGGGGTCCCAGTACTTC. Full variable domain (outside the CDR3, taken from reference TRBV7-2 and TRBJ2-5): GAGVSQSPSNKVTEKGKDVELRCDPISGHTALYWYRQSLGQGLEFLIYFQGNSAPDKSGLPSDRFSAERTGGSVSTLTIQRTQQEDSAVYLCASSPFGGSQYFGPGTRLLVL.

This chain connects TRBV7-2 to TRBJ1-5, with a possible D match to TRBD1 (6 bases). This CDR3 region has 14 residues. Looked up from germline, CDR1 is SGHTA and CDR2 is FQGNSA. The germline V and J ends were trimmed by 5 bases and 6 bases, with 14 bases remaining between them. This CDR3 reads CASSPGQFGQPQHF. Here the CDR3 DNA reads TGTGCCAGCAGCCCCGGACAGTTTGGTCAGCCCCAGCATTTT.

V gene TRBV9 combines with J gene TRBJ2-2; maybe TRBD2 (6 bases). The germline CDR1 and CDR2 sequences are SGDLS and YYNGEE. V was pared by 0 bases and J by 4 bases, with 10 bases between. CDR3 length: 15 residues. The CDR3 bases are TGTGCCAGCAGCGTAGATCCAGCGGGCACCGGGGAGCTGTTTTTT. This encodes CASSVDPAGTGELFF.

The rearrangement joins TRBV5-1 to TRBJ2-7, with D perhaps TRBD1 or TRBD2 (6 bases each). Trimming shortened V by 0 bases and J by 5 bases, and 12 bases separated the two germline ends. The CDR3 totals 14 residues. CDR1 and CDR2 (germline): SGHRS, YFSETQ. The CDR3, as DNA: TGCGCCAGCAGCTTGGCGGGGGCGCAACACGAGCAGTACTTC. Its protein is CASSLAGAQHEQYF.

The chain combines TRBV7-2 with TRBJ2-7; 7 nucleotides agree with TRBD1. This CDR3 has 14 residues. Germline V lookup: CDR1 SGHTA, CDR2 FQGNSA. The ends lost 4 bases at V and 0 bases at J; junction bases unmatched: 3. CDR3 coding DNA: TGTGCCAGCAGCTCGGGACAGCACTCCTACGAGCAGTACTTC. As protein: CASSSGQHSYEQYF.

This chain links TRBV30 with TRBJ1-6, with 7 positions matching TRBD1. CDR1 is GTSNPN and CDR2 is SVGIG in the germline V gene (reference sequence). J lost 2 bases, V lost 8 bases, and 6 bases had no gene match. CDR3 length: 14 residues. The CDR3 bases are TGTGCCGTCCAGACAGGGCCCTATAATTCACCCCTCCACTTT. It is translated as CAVQTGPYNSPLHF. The full variable domain, with the rest looked up from reference TRBV30 and TRBJ1-6, is SQTIHQWPATLVQPVGSPLSLECTVEGTSNPNLYWYRQAAGRGLQLLFYSVGIGQISSEVPQNLSASRPQDRQFILSSKKLLLSDSGFYLCAVQTGPYNSPLHFGNGTRLTVT.

The rearrangement links TRBV30 to TRBJ2-7, with 7 bases identical to TRBD1. Germline CDR1 and CDR2: GTSNPN and SVGIG (reference sequence). The junction had 7 bases not matched to a gene; V was cut back by 5 bases and J by 3 bases. CDR3 length: 13 residues. This CDR3 is CAWSQGPGYEQYF. CDR3 DNA sequence: TGTGCCTGGTCACAGGGGCCTGGCTACGAGCAGTACTTC.

This chain joins TRBV6-1 and TRBJ1-6, with TRBD1 matching over 7 bases. There are 14 residues in the CDR3. Germline CDR1 reads MNHNS; CDR2 reads SASEGT. V lost 3 bases to trimming and J lost 7 bases; unmatched junction nucleotides: 3. CDR3 amino acids: CASSDRDRNSPLHF. In DNA form, the CDR3 reads TGTGCCAGCAGTGACCGGGACAGAAATTCACCCCTCCACTTT.

The chain links TRBV29-1 to TRBJ2-7; D unresolved. The germline gives CDR1 SQVTM, CDR2 ANQGSEA. The CDR3 extends over 11 amino acids. Trimming pared 4 bases from V and 5 bases from J, leaving 9 bases between. DNA for the CDR3: TGCAGCGTTGCCCCCATCAACGAGCAGTACTTC. This sequence encodes CSVAPINEQYF.

The gene calls are TRBV27 and TRBJ1-2; D gene uncertain. The ends were cut back, 2 bases at V and 0 bases at J, with 22 bases in the middle. In germline, CDR1 is MNHEY, CDR2 SMNVEV (reference sequence). This CDR3 contains 19 residues. CDR3 region: CASSLKPVPLFGSNYGYTF. Written as DNA, the CDR3 is TGTGCCAGCAGTTTAAAACCCGTTCCCCTATTCGGCTCTAACTATGGCTACACCTTC.

The V and J genes are TRBV6-5 and TRBJ1-6; the match to TRBD1 covers 7 bases. The V gene's germline CDR1 is MNHEY and CDR2 SVGAGI. This CDR3 spans 15 amino acids. With 2 bases clipped from V and 4 bases from J, the junction kept 2 bases outside the gene matches. CDR3 nucleotides: TGTGCCAGCAGTTACCTGGGACAGTATAATTCACCCCTCCACTTT. Its protein product is CASSYLGQYNSPLHF.

The V call is TRBV30, the J call TRBJ2-7; maybe TRBD1 (6 bases). The CDR3 is 12 residues long. Deletions cut 5 bases from V and 3 bases from J, with 11 bases between. The germline V gene has CDR1 GTSNPN and CDR2 SVGIG (reference sequence). CDR3 DNA: TGTGCCTGGGCCAGGGGTTTCTACGAGCAGTACTTC. Translated: CAWARGFYEQYF.

The sample holds a few counts of this clone. The chain has TRBV2 and TRBJ1-5, with 9 bases fitting TRBD1. Germline CDR1 SNHLY, CDR2 FYNNEI. The CDR3 extends over 16 amino acids. Losses at the gene ends were 3 bases for V and 4 bases for J; bases not matched to a gene: 7. The CDR3 here is CASSDYRGRGNQPQHF. Written as DNA, the CDR3 is TGTGCCAGCAGTGATTACAGGGGGCGCGGGAATCAGCCCCAGCATTTT.

The V gene is TRBV5-1, the J gene TRBJ1-2; the D gene is possibly TRBD1 (6 bases). The ends were cut back, 0 bases at V and 3 bases at J, with 12 bases in the middle. The CDR3 covers 15 residues. Per the germline V gene, CDR1 is SGHRS and CDR2 is YFSETQ. The CDR3 spells CASSLEYRDHYGYTF. CDR3 bases: TGCGCCAGCAGCTTGGAGTACAGGGATCACTATGGCTACACCTTC. The entire variable domain, with the rest obtained from reference TRBV5-1 and TRBJ1-2, is as follows: KAGVTQTPRYLIKTRGQQVTLSCSPISGHRSVSWYQQTPGQGLQFLFEYFSETQRNKGNFPGRFSGRQFSNSRSEMNVSTLELGDSALYLCASSLEYRDHYGYTFGSGTRLTVV.

This clone was recorded a few times. The chain employs TRBV7-9 and TRBJ1-1; D is unclear. CDR1 and CDR2 from the germline V gene are SEHNR and FQNEAQ (reference sequence). Trimming removed 3 bases from V and 3 bases from J, with 17 bases in between. The CDR3 is 16 residues long. DNA of the CDR3: TGTGCCAGCAGCTTGACTCCCTCCTTAACCTACACTGAAGCTTTCTTT. Translating gives CASSLTPSLTYTEAFF.

The chain links TRBV2 to TRBJ1-2; no definite D call. The germline V and J ends were trimmed by 5 bases and 4 bases, with 14 bases remaining between them. Germline CDR1 SNHLY, CDR2 FYNNEI. The CDR3 is 14 amino acids. CDR3 DNA sequence: TGTGCCAGCAGTCTCGACCCATTGACCTATGGCTACACCTTC. Amino acids: CASSLDPLTYGYTF.

This chain links TRBV2 with TRBJ2-2, with TRBD1 as a possible D gene (8 bases). The CDR3 is made up of 15 amino acids. Looked up from germline, CDR1 is SNHLY and CDR2 is FYNNEI. The V end was cut by 5 bases, the J end by 5 bases, with 15 bases between. CDR3 sequence reads: CASSPTGEGTGELFF. CDR3 DNA sequence: TGTGCCAGCAGTCCGACAGGGGAGGGTACCGGGGAGCTGTTTTTT. Full variable domain (remainder filled in from reference TRBV2 and TRBJ2-2): EPEVTQTPSHQVTQMGQEVILRCVPISNHLYFYWYRQILGQKVEFLVSFYNNEISEKSEIFDDQFSVERPDGSNFTLKIRSTKLEDSAMYFCASSPTGEGTGELFFGEGSRLTVL.

V gene TRBV11-2 combines with J gene TRBJ2-5; no reliable D call. V lost 5 bases and J 1 base, leaving 20 bases between the germline ends. Per the germline V gene, CDR1 is SGHAT and CDR2 is FQNNGV. The CDR3 extends over 17 amino acids. CDR3 residues: CASSPGRLRAIQETQYF. The CDR3 nucleotides are TGTGCCAGCAGCCCCGGCAGACTTCGGGCCATCCAAGAGACCCAGTACTTC.

This clone was detected only a few times. This rearrangement joins TRBV29-1 to TRBJ1-5, with 10 bases fitting TRBD1. Trimming took 7 bases from V and 2 from J; bases not matched to a gene: 8. The CDR3 extends over 15 amino acids. Germline lookup yields CDR1 SQVTM and CDR2 ANQGSEA. CDR3 loop: CSASDRGSGNQPQHF. In nucleotides, the CDR3 is TGCAGCGCCTCGGACAGGGGGAGCGGCAATCAGCCCCAGCATTTT.